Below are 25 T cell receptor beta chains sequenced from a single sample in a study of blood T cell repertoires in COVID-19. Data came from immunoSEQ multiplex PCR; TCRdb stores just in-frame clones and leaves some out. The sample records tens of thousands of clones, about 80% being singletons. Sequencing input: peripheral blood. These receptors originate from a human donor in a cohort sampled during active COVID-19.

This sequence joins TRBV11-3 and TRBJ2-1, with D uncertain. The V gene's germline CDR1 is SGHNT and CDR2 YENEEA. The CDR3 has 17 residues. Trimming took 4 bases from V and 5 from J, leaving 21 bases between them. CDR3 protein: CASSSSRAYGVDNEQFF. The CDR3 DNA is TGTGCCAGCAGCTCCTCGCGTGCCTATGGTGTCGACAATGAGCAGTTCTTC. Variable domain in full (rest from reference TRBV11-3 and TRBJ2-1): EAGVVQSPRYKIIEKKQPVAFWCNPISGHNTLYWYLQNLGQGPELLIRYENEEAVDDSQLPKDRFSAERLKGVDSTLKIQPAELGDSAVYLCASSSSRAYGVDNEQFFGPGTRLTVL.

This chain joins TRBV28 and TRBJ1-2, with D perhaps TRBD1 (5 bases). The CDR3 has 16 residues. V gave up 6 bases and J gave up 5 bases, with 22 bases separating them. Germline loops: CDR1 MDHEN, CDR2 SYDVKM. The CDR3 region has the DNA TGTGCCAGCAGATCCAACCCAACAGGTTTTCAGTATGGCTACACCTTC. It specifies CASRSNPTGFQYGYTF.

The CDR3 region is CASNGGVAGMGNEQFF. In DNA form, the CDR3 reads TGTGCCAGCAACGGGGGTGTAGCGGGAATGGGCAATGAGCAGTTCTTC. The chain employs TRBV7-3 and TRBJ2-1; the match to TRBD2 covers 8 bases. Germline V CDR1 and CDR2: SGHTA, FQGTGA. V shed 7 bases and J 6 bases; nucleotides not matched to a gene: 14. The CDR3 runs 16 residues.

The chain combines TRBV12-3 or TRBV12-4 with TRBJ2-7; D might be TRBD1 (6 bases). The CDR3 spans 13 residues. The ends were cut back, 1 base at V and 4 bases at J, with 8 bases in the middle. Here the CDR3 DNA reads TGTGCCAGCAGTTTAGTACAGGGTTACGAGCAGTACTTC. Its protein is CASSLVQGYEQYF.

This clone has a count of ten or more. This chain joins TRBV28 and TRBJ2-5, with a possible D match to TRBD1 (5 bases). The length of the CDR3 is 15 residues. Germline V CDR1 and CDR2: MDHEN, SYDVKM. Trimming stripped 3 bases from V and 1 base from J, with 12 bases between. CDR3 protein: CASSLSDNAQETQYF. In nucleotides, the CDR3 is TGTGCCAGCAGTTTGTCGGACAACGCCCAAGAGACCCAGTACTTC. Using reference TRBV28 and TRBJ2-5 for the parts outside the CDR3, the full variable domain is DVKVTQSSRYLVKRTGEKVFLECVQDMDHENMFWYRQDPGLGLRLIYFSYDVKMKEKGDIPEGYSVSREKKERFSLILESASTNQTSMYLCASSLSDNAQETQYFGPGTRLLVL.

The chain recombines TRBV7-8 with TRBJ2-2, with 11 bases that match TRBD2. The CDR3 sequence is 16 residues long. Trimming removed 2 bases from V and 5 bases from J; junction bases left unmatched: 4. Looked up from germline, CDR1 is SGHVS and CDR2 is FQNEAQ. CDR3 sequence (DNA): TGTGCCAGCAGCTTACTACTAGCGGGAGATACCGGGGAGCTGTTTTTT. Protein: CASSLLLAGDTGELFF.

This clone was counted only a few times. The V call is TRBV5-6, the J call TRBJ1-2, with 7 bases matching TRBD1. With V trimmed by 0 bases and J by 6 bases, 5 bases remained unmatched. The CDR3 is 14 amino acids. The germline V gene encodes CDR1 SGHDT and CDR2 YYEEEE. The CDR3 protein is CASSLGHRGHGYTF. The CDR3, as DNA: TGTGCCAGCAGCTTGGGCCACAGGGGACATGGCTACACCTTC.

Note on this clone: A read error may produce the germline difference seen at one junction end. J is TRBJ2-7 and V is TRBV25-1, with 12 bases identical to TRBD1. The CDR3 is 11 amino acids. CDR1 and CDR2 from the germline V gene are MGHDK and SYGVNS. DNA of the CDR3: TGTGCCAGCAGGGGACAGGGGGCGGTAGGTTTC. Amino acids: CASRGQGAVGF.

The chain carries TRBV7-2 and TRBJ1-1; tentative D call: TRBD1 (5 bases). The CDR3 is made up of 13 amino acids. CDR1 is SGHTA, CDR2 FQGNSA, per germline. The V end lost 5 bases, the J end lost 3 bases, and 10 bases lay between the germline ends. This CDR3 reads CASSHDSHTEAFF. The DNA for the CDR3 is TGTGCCAGCAGCCACGACAGTCACACTGAAGCTTTCTTT.

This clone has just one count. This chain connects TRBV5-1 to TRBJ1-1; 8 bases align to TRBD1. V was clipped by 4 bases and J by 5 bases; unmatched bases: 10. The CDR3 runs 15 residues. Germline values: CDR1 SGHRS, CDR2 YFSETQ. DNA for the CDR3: TGCGCCAGCAGCCCAGGACAGGGTGAAGCTACTGAAGCTTTCTTT. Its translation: CASSPGQGEATEAFF.

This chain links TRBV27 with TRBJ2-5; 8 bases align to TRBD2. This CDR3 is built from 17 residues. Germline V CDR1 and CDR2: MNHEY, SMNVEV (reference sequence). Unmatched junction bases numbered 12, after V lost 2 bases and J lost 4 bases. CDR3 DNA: TGTGCCAGCAGTTTACGGGGGTTACTAGCGGCGGGAGAGACCCAGTACTTC. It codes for CASSLRGLLAAGETQYF.

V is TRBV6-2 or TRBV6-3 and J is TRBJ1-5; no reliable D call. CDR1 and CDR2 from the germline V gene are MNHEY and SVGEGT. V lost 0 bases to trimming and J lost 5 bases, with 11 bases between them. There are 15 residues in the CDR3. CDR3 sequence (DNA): TGTGCCAGCAGTTACTCGTCGTACAGATATCAGCCCCAGCATTTT. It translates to CASSYSSYRYQPQHF.

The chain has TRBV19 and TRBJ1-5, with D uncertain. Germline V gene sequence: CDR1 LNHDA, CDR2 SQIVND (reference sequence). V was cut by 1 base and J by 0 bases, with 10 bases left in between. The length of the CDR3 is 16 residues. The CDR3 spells CASSIGGSTSNQPQHF. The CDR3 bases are TGTGCCAGTAGTATAGGAGGGAGCACTAGCAATCAGCCCCAGCATTTT.

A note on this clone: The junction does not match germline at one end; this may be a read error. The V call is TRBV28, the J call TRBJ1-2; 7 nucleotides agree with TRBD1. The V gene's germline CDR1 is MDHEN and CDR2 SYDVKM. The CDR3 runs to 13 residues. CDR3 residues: CASSLVGGLSFSF. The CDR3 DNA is TGTGCCAGCAGTTTAGTAGGGGGCTTGTCCTTTTCTTTC.

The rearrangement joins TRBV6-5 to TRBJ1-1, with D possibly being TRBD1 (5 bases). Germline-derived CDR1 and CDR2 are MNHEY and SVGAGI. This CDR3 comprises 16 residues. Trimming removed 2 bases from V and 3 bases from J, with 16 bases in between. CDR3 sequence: CASSYASGMGHTEAFF. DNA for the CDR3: TGTGCCAGCAGTTACGCGTCCGGAATGGGGCACACTGAAGCTTTCTTT.

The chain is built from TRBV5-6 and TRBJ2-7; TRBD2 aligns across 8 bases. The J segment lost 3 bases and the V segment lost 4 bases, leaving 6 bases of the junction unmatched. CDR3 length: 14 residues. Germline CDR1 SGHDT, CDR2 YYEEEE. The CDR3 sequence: CASSRGGISYEQYF. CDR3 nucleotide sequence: TGTGCCAGCAGCCGCGGGGGGATTAGCTACGAGCAGTACTTC. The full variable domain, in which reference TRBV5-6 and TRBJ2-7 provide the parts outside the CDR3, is DAGVTQSPTHLIKTRGQQVTLRCSPKSGHDTVSWYQQALGQGPQFIFQYYEEEERQRGNFPDRFSGHQFPNYSSELNVNALLLGDSALYLCASSRGGISYEQYFGPGTRLTVT.

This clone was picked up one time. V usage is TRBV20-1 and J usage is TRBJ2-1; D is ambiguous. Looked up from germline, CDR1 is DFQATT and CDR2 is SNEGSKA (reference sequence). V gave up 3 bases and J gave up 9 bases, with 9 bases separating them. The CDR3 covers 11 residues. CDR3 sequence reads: CSARSVGEQFF. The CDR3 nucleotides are TGCAGTGCTAGGTCGGTTGGTGAGCAGTTCTTC.

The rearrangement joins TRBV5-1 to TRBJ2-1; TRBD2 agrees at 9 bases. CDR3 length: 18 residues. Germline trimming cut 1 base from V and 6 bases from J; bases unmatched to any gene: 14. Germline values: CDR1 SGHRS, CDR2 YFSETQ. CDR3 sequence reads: CASSLPSVAGAGGNEQFF. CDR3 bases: TGCGCCAGCAGCTTGCCCTCCGTAGCGGGAGCCGGGGGCAATGAGCAGTTCTTC.

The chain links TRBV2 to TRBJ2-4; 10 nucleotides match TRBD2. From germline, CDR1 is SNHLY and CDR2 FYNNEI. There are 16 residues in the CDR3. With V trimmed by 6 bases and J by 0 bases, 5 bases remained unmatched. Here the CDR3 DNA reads TGTGCCAGCAGCAGGACTAGCGGTATAGCCAAAAACATTCAGTACTTC. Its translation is CASSRTSGIAKNIQYF.

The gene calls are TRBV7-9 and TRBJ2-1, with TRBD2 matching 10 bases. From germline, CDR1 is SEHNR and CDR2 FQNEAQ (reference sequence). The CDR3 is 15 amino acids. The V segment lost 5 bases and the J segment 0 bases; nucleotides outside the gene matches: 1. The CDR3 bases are TGTGCCAGCAGCGCTAGCGGGAGCTCCTACAATGAGCAGTTCTTC. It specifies CASSASGSSYNEQFF.

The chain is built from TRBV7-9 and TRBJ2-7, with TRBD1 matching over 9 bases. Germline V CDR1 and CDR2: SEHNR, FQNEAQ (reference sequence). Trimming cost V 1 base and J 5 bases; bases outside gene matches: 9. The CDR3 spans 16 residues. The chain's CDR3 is CASSLVFGTGFDEQYF. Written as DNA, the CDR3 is TGTGCCAGCAGCTTAGTTTTTGGGACAGGGTTCGACGAGCAGTACTTC.

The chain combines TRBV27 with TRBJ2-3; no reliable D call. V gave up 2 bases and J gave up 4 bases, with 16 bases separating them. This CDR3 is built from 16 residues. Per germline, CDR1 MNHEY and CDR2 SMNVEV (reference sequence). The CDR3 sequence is CASSLDLPRGADTQYF. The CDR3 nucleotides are TGTGCCAGCAGTTTAGATCTCCCGAGAGGTGCAGATACGCAGTATTTT.

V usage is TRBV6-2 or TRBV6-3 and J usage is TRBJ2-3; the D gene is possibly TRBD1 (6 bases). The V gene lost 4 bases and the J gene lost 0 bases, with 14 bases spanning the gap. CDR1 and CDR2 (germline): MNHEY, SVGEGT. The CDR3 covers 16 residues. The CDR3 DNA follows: TGTGCCAGCAGTTGGACAGTTGAGTCTAGCACAGATACGCAGTATTTT. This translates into CASSWTVESSTDTQYF.

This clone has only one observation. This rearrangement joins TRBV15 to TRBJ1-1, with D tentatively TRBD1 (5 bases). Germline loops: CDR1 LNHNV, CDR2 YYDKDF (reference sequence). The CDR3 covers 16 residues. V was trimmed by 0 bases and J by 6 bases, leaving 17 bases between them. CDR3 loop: CATSRDLVSAGAEAFF. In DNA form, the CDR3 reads TGTGCCACCAGCAGAGACCTCGTGAGTGCGGGGGCTGAAGCTTTCTTT.

CDR3 protein: CASSESGFGTNEKLFF. The DNA of the CDR3 is TGTGCCAGCAGTGAGTCAGGGTTTGGAACTAATGAAAAACTGTTTTTT. The genes are TRBV7-9 and TRBJ1-4; perhaps TRBD1 as D (5 bases). CDR3 length: 16 residues. V gave up 6 bases and J gave up 1 base, with 15 bases separating them. Looked up from germline, CDR1 is SEHNR and CDR2 is FQNEAQ (reference sequence). Full variable domain (outside the CDR3, taken from reference TRBV7-9 and TRBJ1-4): DTGVSQNPRHKITKRGQNVTFRCDPISEHNRLYWYRQTLGQGPEFLTYFQNEAQLEKSRLLSDRFSAERPKGSFSTLEIQRTEQGDSAMYLCASSESGFGTNEKLFFGSGTQLSVL.